This TCR beta chain was sequenced in a study of patients and donors after allogeneic stem cell transplantation. Germline values: CDR1 MNHEY, CDR2 SMNVEV (reference sequence). The length of the CDR3 is 18 residues. Trimming shortened V by 6 bases and J by 4 bases, and 27 bases separated the two germline ends. This clonotype appeared a few times. TCRdb reprocessed the RT-PCR reads with MiXCR, giving one entry per CDR3 protein. The sample carries 920,000 or so distinct CDR3 sequences, under 20% recorded once. The clonotype originates from a human donor who was either an allogeneic HSCT recipient or a stem cell or donor lymphocyte infusion donor (not recorded which). It is not recorded whose cells these are; they may come from a transplant donor. The rearrangement uses TRBV27 and TRBJ1-2, with a tentative D call TRBD1 (6 bases). The sequenced material came from blood, either unsorted or a sorted T cell fraction (not recorded which). The CDR3 protein is CASSYYGQPSRFLYGYTF. The CDR3, as DNA: TGTGCCAGCAGCTACTACGGACAGCCAAGTAGATTTCTCTATGGCTACACCTTC.